A single sample is the source of the 17 T cell receptor beta chains below, sequenced in a study of beta chain features in type 1 diabetes (dated by TCRdb to the late 2010s). Libraries came from the immunoSEQ multiplex PCR assay. The High Capacity cDNA Reverse Transcription Kit was used to reverse transcribe all of the isolated RNA, meaning that expressed TCRB transcripts were what got sequenced. In its TCRdb copy, this immuneACCESS table keeps in-frame sequences only and misses some clones. Where compared with another copy, unresolved V genes explain less than half of these, and the others have no known cause. Present in this sample are about 900,000 clones, 17% of which were seen just once. Around 0.02% of the sample belongs to the ten largest clones. Sequencing was done on a sample of naive CD4+ T cells from blood. Reading the label with the study, this specimen's cell subset or site is: true naive CD4+ T cells. These receptors were taken from a woman aged 18-29 years in good health.

This clone occurred a few times. This chain links TRBV4-2 with TRBJ1-4; D possibly corresponds to TRBD1 (6 bases). The CDR3 totals 16 residues. Germline V gives CDR1 LGHNA, CDR2 YNFKEQ. Trimming took 3 bases from V and 8 from J, leaving 19 bases between them. The CDR3 nucleotides read TGTGCCAGCAGCCACGGTGCGGGGGGCAGTCTCGAAAAACTGTTTTTT. This translates into CASSHGAGGSLEKLFF.

This clone occurred a few times. The V call is TRBV7-2, the J call TRBJ2-3; tentatively, D is TRBD2 (7 bases). V was trimmed by 8 bases and J by 0 bases, leaving 15 bases between them. Germline-derived CDR1 and CDR2 are SGHTA and FQGNSA. This CDR3 contains 15 residues. CDR3 loop: CASLVGGLSTDTQYF. The DNA for the CDR3 is TGTGCCAGCTTGGTCGGGGGGCTTAGCACAGATACGCAGTATTTT. Using reference TRBV7-2 and TRBJ2-3 for the parts outside the CDR3, the full variable domain is GAGVSQSPSNKVTEKGKDVELRCDPISGHTALYWYRQSLGQGLEFLIYFQGNSAPDKSGLPSDRFSAERTGGSVSTLTIQRTQQEDSAVYLCASLVGGLSTDTQYFGPGTRLTVL.

In this sample, this clone turned up a few times. The J gene is TRBJ2-5, the V gene TRBV28; a possible D gene is TRBD2 (5 bases). Germline V gives CDR1 MDHEN, CDR2 SYDVKM. Deletions cut 6 bases from V and 7 bases from J, with 12 bases between. The CDR3 has 12 amino acids. Here the CDR3 reads CASSQKRGTQYF. In DNA form, the CDR3 reads TGTGCCAGCAGCCAGAAACGGGGGACCCAGTACTTC.

This clone has only a few counts. This sequence joins TRBV2 and TRBJ1-2; no reliable D call. Germline CDR1 SNHLY, CDR2 FYNNEI. There are 12 residues in the CDR3. Trimming took 6 bases from V and 7 from J, leaving 12 bases between them. DNA for the CDR3: TGTGCCAGCAGGACGGTAGGGTTTGGCTACACCTTC. It yields the protein CASRTVGFGYTF. Filled out from reference TRBV2 and TRBJ1-2, the complete variable domain reads EPEVTQTPSHQVTQMGQEVILRCVPISNHLYFYWYRQILGQKVEFLVSFYNNEISEKSEIFDDQFSVERPDGSNFTLKIRSTKLEDSAMYFCASRTVGFGYTFGSGTRLTVV.

This clone has just a few counts. At one boundary the junction diverges from the germline segment, which might be a read error. V is TRBV7-2 and J is TRBJ2-7, with 10 bases fitting TRBD2. The germline V gene has CDR1 SGHTA and CDR2 FQGNSA. This CDR3 spans 14 amino acids. This CDR3 reads CASSFGPLAGEGHF. The CDR3 DNA is TGTGCCAGCAGTTTCGGTCCGCTAGCGGGAGAGGGGCACTTC.

V is TRBV29-1 and J is TRBJ1-3; D remains unclear. The CDR3 sequence is 18 residues long. V was shortened by 3 bases and J by 4 bases, with 25 bases between the two germline ends. The germline V gene has CDR1 SQVTM and CDR2 ANQGSEA. The CDR3 DNA is TGCAGCGTTGAGGTACAGAAAGGGCTCCGGGAGAAAGGAAACACCATATATTTT. It translates to CSVEVQKGLREKGNTIYF.

The chain employs TRBV4-3 and TRBJ1-1; D gene ambiguous. The length of the CDR3 is 15 residues. The germline gives CDR1 LGHNA, CDR2 YSLEER. The V end was cut by 0 bases, the J end by 0 bases, with 8 bases between. The CDR3 loop is CASSQEGSMNTEAFF. CDR3 nucleotide sequence: TGCGCCAGCAGCCAAGAAGGATCCATGAACACTGAAGCTTTCTTT.

CDR3 in DNA: TGTGCCAGCAGTTTACTAGGGAGTCGGGCTGAAGCTTTCTTT. Protein product: CASSLLGSRAEAFF. The rearrangement joins TRBV2 to TRBJ1-1; D is undetermined. The length of the CDR3 is 14 residues. V was shortened by 5 bases and J by 6 bases, with 16 bases between the two germline ends. Germline-derived CDR1 and CDR2 are SNHLY and FYNNEI.

CDR3 sequence (DNA): TGCGCCAGCAGCCAAGTTTTCACAACCCCTCAGCCCCAGCATTTT. Protein: CASSQVFTTPQPQHF. The chain employs TRBV4-1 and TRBJ1-5; no firm D call. The germline V gene encodes CDR1 MGHRA and CDR2 YSYEKL. The CDR3 totals 15 residues. V was pared by 1 base and J by 6 bases, with 13 bases between.

This clone was detected only a few times. The chain uses TRBV29-1 and TRBJ2-7; 8 nucleotides match TRBD2. CDR1 is SQVTM and CDR2 is ANQGSEA in the germline V gene. V shed 6 bases, J shed 0 bases, and the junction held 10 bases outside the gene matches. The CDR3 sequence is 15 residues long. CDR3 in amino acids: CSVAPRLANSYEQYF. The CDR3 DNA follows: TGCAGCGTCGCCCCGAGACTAGCGAACTCCTACGAGCAGTACTTC.

This clone was counted a few times. The rearrangement joins TRBV29-1 to TRBJ1-1; D not certain. Germline assignment: CDR1 SQVTM and CDR2 ANQGSEA. Trimming stripped 5 bases from V and 7 bases from J, with 14 bases between. This CDR3 spans 12 amino acids. CDR3 nucleotide sequence: TGCAGCGTTAATCCAAAGGGCTTTGAAGCTTTCTTT. The encoded protein is CSVNPKGFEAFF.

The gene calls are TRBV6-6 and TRBJ2-3; D ambiguous. Germline CDR1 is MNHNY and CDR2 is SVGAGI (reference sequence). This CDR3 spans 16 amino acids. Trimming shortened V by 2 bases and J by 1 base, and 13 bases separated the two germline ends. CDR3 DNA sequence: TGTGCCAGCAGTTACGGATCTGCGGAGCGCACAGATACGCAGTATTTT. Its translation: CASSYGSAERTDTQYF.

V gene TRBV7-2 combines with J gene TRBJ2-3; the D gene is possibly TRBD2 (5 bases). This CDR3 region has 17 residues. The V gene's germline CDR1 is SGHTA and CDR2 FQGNSA. Trimming removed 5 bases at V and 0 bases at J, with 18 bases between. CDR3 in amino acids: CASSPVFWSGSTDTQYF. CDR3 nucleotides: TGTGCCAGCAGCCCCGTCTTTTGGAGCGGAAGCACAGATACGCAGTATTTT.

The table lists this clone with a few counts. The rearrangement uses TRBV2 and TRBJ1-1; 9 bases match TRBD1. Germline values: CDR1 SNHLY, CDR2 FYNNEI. This CDR3 region has 15 residues. V shed 4 bases, J shed 3 bases, and the junction held 6 bases outside the gene matches. The CDR3 loop reads CASSGAQGADTEAFF. The CDR3 DNA follows: TGTGCCAGCAGTGGGGCACAGGGGGCGGACACTGAAGCTTTCTTT.

This clone has only a few counts. The V gene is TRBV5-4, the J gene TRBJ1-3; D is uncertain. Deletions cut 1 base from V and 8 bases from J, with 10 bases between. The CDR3 is 13 residues long. Looked up from germline, CDR1 is SGHNT and CDR2 is YYREEE (reference sequence). CDR3 nucleotides: TGTGCCAGCAGCTTGAACCGGGCGGACACCATATATTTT. This codes for CASSLNRADTIYF. Looking up the rest from reference TRBV5-4 and TRBJ1-3 gives the full variable domain: ETGVTQSPTHLIKTRGQQVTLRCSSQSGHNTVSWYQQALGQGPQFIFQYYREEENGRGNFPPRFSGLQFPNYSSELNVNALELDDSALYLCASSLNRADTIYFGEGSWLTVV.

This clone was observed a few times. V and J are TRBV13 and TRBJ2-3; 9 bases agree with TRBD2. CDR3 size: 15 residues. Germline trimming cut 1 base from V and 4 bases from J; bases unmatched to any gene: 3. The germline V gene has CDR1 PRHDT and CDR2 FYEKMQ (reference sequence). The CDR3: CASSLVASGADTQYF. Written as DNA, the CDR3 is TGTGCCAGCAGCTTAGTGGCTAGCGGGGCAGATACGCAGTATTTT.

This clone was recorded a few times. Other DNA sequences in the sample encode the same CDR3. The chain recombines TRBV7-2 with TRBJ2-5, with D unclear. CDR3 length: 13 residues. Germline V gene data show CDR1 as SGHTA and CDR2 as FQGNSA. V lost 2 bases to trimming and J lost 3 bases, with 7 bases between them. DNA for the CDR3: TGTGCCAGCAGCTTACGAAGGGAAGAGACCCAGTACTTC. As protein: CASSLRREETQYF.